These 4 T cell receptor beta chains originate from one sample sequenced in a study of blood T cell repertoires in COVID-19 (dated by TCRdb to 2019 to 2021). The method was the immunoSEQ multiplex PCR assay. TCRdb carries this immuneACCESS record with in-frame sequences only. Its versions omit some clonotypes, under half of them owing to an unresolved V gene in the studies checked, with the rest unexplained. The sample table contains some 91,000 clones; only one count was recorded for about nine tenths of them. The leading ten clones occupy approximately 1.5% of the sample. The material sequenced was peripheral blood. These receptor sequences come from a man aged 55 to 70 with acute or convalescent COVID-19.

The chain carries TRBV6-5 and TRBJ1-3, with TRBD1 identical over 8 bases. Trimming at V came to 10 bases and at J to 6 bases, leaving 11 bases not matched to a gene. Germline V gene sequence: CDR1 MNHEY, CDR2 SVGAGI. The CDR3 covers 14 residues. CDR3 amino acids: CATQRDRGENTIYF. The CDR3 region has the DNA TGTGCCACTCAACGAGACAGGGGTGAAAACACCATATATTTT.

This chain joins TRBV11-2 and TRBJ1-3; D is unresolved. Germline CDR1 and CDR2: SGHAT and FQNNGV. The CDR3 has 16 amino acids. Between the trimmed V and J ends, which lost 1 base and 4 bases, there was a span of 14 bases. The CDR3 here is CASSLVRTWEGNTIYF. The CDR3 nucleotides are TGTGCCAGCAGCTTAGTTCGGACCTGGGAGGGAAACACCATATATTTT.

The CDR3 coding sequence is TGTGCCAGCAGCTTCGACAGGGAGACTGAAGCTTTCTTT. Protein sequence: CASSFDRETEAFF. V and J are TRBV11-3 and TRBJ1-1, with TRBD1 identical over 7 bases. This CDR3 comprises 13 residues. Germline V gene lookup returns CDR1 SGHNT and CDR2 YENEEA. J lost 5 bases, V lost 3 bases, and 3 bases had no gene match.

The chain carries TRBV7-9 and TRBJ1-1, with 7 bases fitting TRBD1. The CDR3 sequence is 14 residues long. Germline loops: CDR1 SEHNR, CDR2 FQNEAQ (reference sequence). V trimming: 3 bases; J trimming: 0 bases; junction bases outside the gene matches: 1. In nucleotides, the CDR3 is TGTGCCAGCAGCTTTGGACAGGTGAACACTGAAGCTTTCTTT. This gives the protein CASSFGQVNTEAFF. The full variable domain, completed using reference TRBV7-9 and TRBJ1-1, is DTGVSQNPRHKITKRGQNVTFRCDPISEHNRLYWYRQTLGQGPEFLTYFQNEAQLEKSRLLSDRFSAERPKGSFSTLEIQRTEQGDSAMYLCASSFGQVNTEAFFGQGTRLTVV.